The clone carrying this TCR beta chain has only a few counts. Its antigen is undetermined. This sample was included in a study of Ad26.COV2.S vaccination and SARS-CoV-2 variants. Overall study results and limits: Spike-specific TCR breadth was greater in vaccine than placebo recipients.

TCRdb's table, derived via immunoSEQ multiplex PCR, lists solely in-frame clones and lacks some. Of about 180,000 clones in the sample, around 85% are singletons; the top ten hold 5% to 6.5%. This sequence originates from a human donor who had recovered from COVID-19. The sample consisted of peripheral blood, taken after recovery from COVID-19.

CDR3 bases: TGCGCCACCAAAAAGGGGGGGAACTATGGCTACACCTTC. It yields the protein CATKKGGNYGYTF. V gene TRBV10-1 combines with J gene TRBJ1-2; maybe TRBD1 (6 bases). V dropped 10 bases and J dropped 2 bases, with 14 bases sitting between them. The germline V gene encodes CDR1 WNHNN and CDR2 SYGVQD (reference sequence). CDR3 length: 13 amino acids.